One and the same sample provided the 20 T cell receptor beta chains below, sequenced in a study of blood T cell repertoires in COVID-19. Sequencing was performed with immunoSEQ multiplex PCR; in TCRdb, only in-frame clones are kept and a portion is missing. The repertoire includes just under 350,000 clones, around 88% of them detected once, and approximately 3.1% sits in the top ten. Specimen: peripheral blood. The receptor source for this set is a man younger than 40 with active or convalescent COVID-19.

The gene calls are TRBV4-3 and TRBJ2-7, with unresolved D. Per the germline V gene, CDR1 is LGHNA and CDR2 is YSLEER. V was clipped by 2 bases and J by 2 bases, with 16 bases between them. This CDR3 contains 16 residues. The CDR3 DNA is TGCGCCAGCAGCCAACAAATCGGTCCCGCTCCCTACGAGCAGTACTTC. It encodes CASSQQIGPAPYEQYF.

The CDR3 here is CASSPTTGARVTEAFF. For the CDR3, the DNA is TGTGCCAGCAGCCCTACCACAGGGGCGCGGGTGACTGAAGCTTTCTTT. This chain links TRBV11-3 with TRBJ1-1; 7 bases line up with TRBD1. Per germline, CDR1 SGHNT and CDR2 YENEEA. The CDR3 covers 16 residues. The V segment lost 5 bases and the J segment 5 bases; nucleotides outside the gene matches: 14.

This chain uses TRBV27 with TRBJ2-3; 11 bases agree with TRBD2. CDR3 length: 16 amino acids. CDR1 and CDR2 from the germline V gene are MNHEY and SMNVEV (reference sequence). The junction had 5 bases not matched to a gene; V was cut back by 0 bases and J by 6 bases. The CDR3 protein is CASSLSLAGGPDTQYF. DNA for the CDR3: TGTGCCAGCAGTTTATCCCTAGCGGGAGGTCCCGATACGCAGTATTTT.

The V call is TRBV11-2, the J call TRBJ2-3; D perhaps matches TRBD2 (6 bases). Trimming removed 2 bases at V and 0 bases at J, with 12 bases between. Germline V CDR1 and CDR2: SGHAT, FQNNGV. The CDR3 runs 16 residues. The CDR3 bases are TGTGCCAGCAGCTTACGGGCAGGGACTAGCACAGATACGCAGTATTTT. Amino acids: CASSLRAGTSTDTQYF.

This chain uses TRBV14 with TRBJ2-5; D is unresolved. CDR3 length: 14 amino acids. The germline CDR1 and CDR2 sequences are SGHDN and FVKESK. V was pared by 1 base and J by 0 bases, with 6 bases between. The DNA for the CDR3 is TGTGCCAGCAGCCAAGGCCAGAACCAAGAGACCCAGTACTTC. Its translation is CASSQGQNQETQYF. The variable domain in full, completed from reference TRBV14 and TRBJ2-5, reads EAGVTQFPSHSVIEKGQTVTLRCDPISGHDNLYWYRRVMGKEIKFLLHFVKESKQDESGMPNNRFLAERTGGTYSTLKVQPAELEDSGVYFCASSQGQNQETQYFGPGTRLLVL.

This chain links TRBV27 with TRBJ2-2, with D perhaps matching TRBD1 (5 bases). Germline V lookup: CDR1 MNHEY, CDR2 SMNVEV (reference sequence). Trimming stripped 2 bases from V and 3 bases from J, with 10 bases between. CDR3 size: 15 residues. This chain's CDR3 is CASSLAGPDTGELFF. DNA of the CDR3: TGTGCCAGCAGTTTAGCAGGGCCAGACACCGGGGAGCTGTTTTTT.

The chain combines TRBV28 with TRBJ2-3, with 16 bases identical to TRBD2. The length of the CDR3 is 17 residues. With 10 bases clipped from V and 4 bases from J, the junction kept 11 bases outside the gene matches. The germline V gene has CDR1 MDHEN and CDR2 SYDVKM. The CDR3 nucleotides read TGTGCCATTACAGCGGGACTAGCGGGAGGGCTTGCAGATACGCAGTATTTT. Encoded protein: CAITAGLAGGLADTQYF.

Comments on this clone: Germline and junction disagree at one end, which may indicate a read error. The V and J genes are TRBV11-2 and TRBJ2-1; the match to TRBD2 covers 8 bases. Germline CDR1 SGHAT, CDR2 FQNNGV. The CDR3 sequence is 14 residues long. The CDR3 DNA follows: TGTGCCAGCAGTTTAGCGGGAAACTACAATGAGCAGTTCTTC. This encodes CASSLAGNYNEQFF.

This rearrangement joins TRBV28 to TRBJ1-2; possible D gene TRBD1, 6 bases. This CDR3 contains 13 residues. Trimming shortened V by 8 bases and J by 6 bases, and 16 bases separated the two germline ends. Per the germline V gene, CDR1 is MDHEN and CDR2 is SYDVKM. CDR3 nucleotides: TGTGCCAGCGGTCGACAGGCGGGTAATGGCTACACCTTC. Amino acid sequence: CASGRQAGNGYTF.

This chain uses TRBV9 with TRBJ2-7, with 9 bases that match TRBD1. Looked up from germline, CDR1 is SGDLS and CDR2 is YYNGEE. V trimming: 4 bases; J trimming: 3 bases; junction bases outside the gene matches: 11. The CDR3 loop spans 16 amino acids. For the CDR3, the DNA is TGTGCCAGCAGCCCCCTTTGGGACAGGGAATTCTACGAGCAGTACTTC. Protein: CASSPLWDREFYEQYF. The whole variable domain, filled in from reference TRBV9 and TRBJ2-7, reads DSGVTQTPKHLITATGQRVTLRCSPRSGDLSVYWYQQSLDQGLQFLIQYYNGEERAKGNILERFSAQQFPDLHSELNLSSLELGDSALYFCASSPLWDREFYEQYFGPGTRLTVT.

This chain joins TRBV24-1 and TRBJ1-2; 7 positions match TRBD1. V lost 4 bases, J lost 5 bases, and 6 bases stayed unmatched. The germline gives CDR1 KGHDR, CDR2 SFDVKD. CDR3 size: 14 residues. CDR3 DNA: TGTGCCACCAGTGACCTGGGACAGCCTTATGGCTACACCTTC. Residues: CATSDLGQPYGYTF.

This clone is classed as medium-sized. V and J are TRBV10-3 and TRBJ2-5; 9 bases agree with TRBD1. Germline V gene sequence: CDR1 ENHRY, CDR2 SYGVKD. V was pared by 6 bases and J by 5 bases, with 13 bases of the junction left unmatched. CDR3 length: 16 amino acids. Here the CDR3 DNA reads TGTGCCATCAGCAGCCTACAGGGGGCGAGTGGGGAGACCCAGTACTTC. Translating gives CAISSLQGASGETQYF.

The genes are TRBV11-3 and TRBJ2-5, with D maybe TRBD2 (7 bases). The ends were cut back, 1 base at V and 4 bases at J, with 10 bases in the middle. Germline V gene sequence: CDR1 SGHNT, CDR2 YENEEA. CDR3 length equals 14 residues. The CDR3 reads CASSLVRGGETQYF. CDR3 in DNA: TGTGCCAGCAGCTTAGTTAGGGGGGGAGAGACCCAGTACTTC.

The CDR3 nucleotides read TGCAGCGTTGAGGGCAGGGTAGGCTATGGCTACACCTTC. Its translation is CSVEGRVGYGYTF. This chain uses TRBV29-1 with TRBJ1-2; TRBD1 might be the D (5 bases). The germline V gene encodes CDR1 SQVTM and CDR2 ANQGSEA. Deletions cut 3 bases from V and 4 bases from J, with 12 bases between. CDR3 length: 13 amino acids.

This chain joins TRBV7-2 and TRBJ1-4, with D perhaps matching TRBD1 (6 bases). The CDR3 totals 14 residues. Trimming stripped 5 bases from V and 4 bases from J, with 11 bases between. Looked up from germline, CDR1 is SGHTA and CDR2 is FQGNSA. The DNA of the CDR3 is TGTGCCAGCAGCCTGGACAGCTTTAATGAAAAACTGTTTTTT. Translated: CASSLDSFNEKLFF.

V usage is TRBV15 and J usage is TRBJ2-1; D gene unclear. Germline CDR1 LNHNV, CDR2 YYDKDF (reference sequence). This CDR3 has 12 residues. V lost 0 bases, J lost 7 bases, and 4 bases lay in between. The CDR3 loop is CATSRDQNEQFF. Here the CDR3 DNA reads TGTGCCACCAGCAGAGACCAAAATGAGCAGTTCTTC.

The chain combines TRBV6-5 with TRBJ2-7; TRBD2 matches at 11 bases. Germline loops: CDR1 MNHEY, CDR2 SVGAGI. This CDR3 comprises 14 residues. The V segment lost 6 bases and the J segment 10 bases; nucleotides outside the gene matches: 11. The CDR3 bases are TGTGCCAGCAGCCCGGGACTAGCGGTTCCCCCACAGTACTTC. Protein sequence: CASSPGLAVPPQYF.

In its sample, this clone was seen once. The J gene is TRBJ2-1, the V gene TRBV21-1; no DNA check was done on the table's D call, TRBD1. TRBV21-1 corresponds to a pseudogene. This CDR3 has 14 residues. CDR3 protein: CASSKAGFRNEQFF. The CDR3 DNA reads TGTGCCAGCAGCAAAGCGGGCTTTAGGAATGAGCAGTTCTTC.

In the case of this clone: Germline is not matched at one junction end, which may reflect a read error. The CDR3 reads CATSDLRRNAGVNF. CDR3 DNA sequence: TGTGCCACCAGTGATTTGAGGCGTAATGCAGGGGTTAACTTT. The chain recombines TRBV24-1 with TRBJ1-1, with D maybe TRBD1 (6 bases). The CDR3 runs to 14 residues. Germline V lookup: CDR1 KGHDR, CDR2 SFDVKD.

J is TRBJ2-1 and V is TRBV12-3 or TRBV12-4; the D gene is possibly TRBD2 (5 bases). This CDR3 is 11 amino acids long. Trimming shortened V by 9 bases and J by 7 bases, and 10 bases separated the two germline ends. The CDR3 DNA reads as TGTGCCAGTCTACTAGAGAATGAGCAGTTCTTC. This encodes CASLLENEQFF.